These T cell receptor beta chains were read from a single sample in a study of T cell responses to AZD1222 COVID-19 vaccine. The data were produced by immunoSEQ multiplex PCR, yet TCRdb's version contains in-frame clones alone and is incomplete. The table shows 150,000 or so clones, with approximately 87% occurring only once. This material consisted of peripheral blood, taken 28 days after the second AZD1222 dose. The receptors were sampled from an adult who received the AZD1222 COVID-19 vaccine. The conserved cysteine and the conserved F or W are not part of the CDR3 here. The size of a clone is reported for some rows only, either as once, few or many, or as a class for expanded clones.

len | abundance | j_gene | v_gene | CDR3aa
14 | - | TRBJ2-3 | TRBV5-1 | ASSPARDSGTDTQY
12 | - | TRBJ1-2 | TRBV5-4 | ASTDQGMGYGYT
16 | - | TRBJ1-6 | TRBV27 | ASSLGPRGGRSNSPLH
14 | - | TRBJ2-1 | TRBV7-8 | ASSKVRSGKDNEQF
13 | once | TRBJ1-1 | TRBV7-2 | ASSLLGQGAGEAF
12 | - | TRBJ1-5 | TRBV19 | ASSGARVYQPQH
11 | - | TRBJ1-6 | TRBV28 | ASSPPGPGALH
11 | - | TRBJ2-1 | TRBV12-3/TRBV12-4 | ASSSGNYNEQF
15 | once | TRBJ2-1 | TRBV5-4 | ASSSPTSGGTYNEQF
13 | - | TRBJ1-5 | TRBV15 | ATSRDPGGNQPQH
12 | once | TRBJ1-5 | TRBV19 | ASKQGGLNQPQH
16 | once | TRBJ1-2 | TRBV28 | ASSTPGPGGERNYGYT
13 | - | TRBJ1-1 | TRBV28 | ASRTQGARTTEAF
13 | - | TRBJ2-1 | TRBV14 | ASSQGLVSYNEQF
9 | - | TRBJ1-1 | TRBV24-1 | ATSDRHGAF
11 | few | TRBJ2-3 | TRBV5-4 | ASTAQLSDTQY
13 | once | TRBJ2-1 | TRBV7-9 | ASSLLGASYNEQF
9 | - | TRBJ2-7 | TRBV20-1 | SLAGVIEQY
13 | - | TRBJ1-4 | TRBV19 | ASSPTGGKGEKLF
13 | - | TRBJ2-5 | TRBV7-2 | ASSFNPGLGKTQY
16 | - | TRBJ2-3 | TRBV4-3 | ASSPGQGQQLRTDTQY
12 | few | TRBJ2-1 | TRBV29-1 | SVEASGRFGWQF
12 | - | TRBJ1-2 | TRBV2 | ASSEPGGGYGYT
12 | few | TRBJ1-5 | TRBV7-9 | ASSLATDNQPQH
11 | - | TRBJ2-1 | TRBV24-1 | ATSWSTNNEQF